The 10 T cell receptor beta chains given below trace back to one sample, sequenced in a study of T-cell memory formation after mild COVID-19. TCRdb reprocessed the 5' RACE reads with MiXCR, giving one entry per CDR3 protein. This table holds fewer than 600,000 distinct CDR3 sequences, about a fifth found once. The sequenced material came from PBMCs or a T cell subset sorted from them (not recorded which). These receptors originate from an adult woman who had mild COVID-19 (a few samples of this study predate the infection). Cell type and time point are not known.

The chain uses TRBV6-5 and TRBJ2-3; 8 bases agree with TRBD2. CDR1 and CDR2 from the germline V gene are MNHEY and SVGAGI. The CDR3 is made up of 16 amino acids. J lost 1 base, V lost 6 bases, and 9 bases had no gene match. In nucleotides, the CDR3 is TGTGCCAGCAGGTCGGGGTTACTAGCGGGCACAGATACGCAGTATTTT. Encoded protein: CASRSGLLAGTDTQYF.

This clonotype was seen ten or more times. The rearrangement uses TRBV20-1 and TRBJ2-2; TRBD1 aligns across 8 bases. The CDR3 spans 16 residues. Germline V lookup: CDR1 DFQATT, CDR2 SNEGSKA (reference sequence). The trim removed 0 bases at V and 7 bases at J, leaving 10 bases unmatched. CDR3 bases: TGCAGTGCTAGAGATCAAGCAGGGGGCGACATCGGGGAGCTGTTTTTT. Its protein product is CSARDQAGGDIGELFF.

The gene calls are TRBV29-1 and TRBJ2-5; tentatively, D is TRBD1 (6 bases). V lost 7 bases and J lost 5, with 11 bases in between. Germline V CDR1 and CDR2: SQVTM, ANQGSEA. The CDR3 is 11 amino acids. The CDR3 coding sequence is TGCAGCGGTCAGGGGCGGGAGACCCAGTACTTC. Its protein product is CSGQGRETQYF.

This clonotype was recorded a few times. The chain carries TRBV12-3 or TRBV12-4 and TRBJ1-2, with D possibly matching TRBD1 (5 bases). The germline V and J ends were trimmed by 8 bases and 3 bases, with 13 bases remaining between them. The CDR3 has 13 amino acids. Written as DNA, the CDR3 is TGTGCCAGCCAGGGTTCTGCGGACTATGGCTACACCTTC. It codes for CASQGSADYGYTF.

In DNA form, the CDR3 reads TGTGCCAGCAGTTACTCGACCCAGGGGGCCGTGACTCTCACAGATACGCAGTATTTT. Protein product: CASSYSTQGAVTLTDTQYF. The V and J genes are TRBV6-2 or TRBV6-3 and TRBJ2-3, with TRBD1 matching 8 bases. V shed 0 bases, J shed 2 bases, and the junction held 13 bases outside the gene matches. Germline V CDR1 and CDR2: MNHEY, SVGEGT. This CDR3 spans 19 amino acids.

This rearrangement joins TRBV13 to TRBJ1-5; D unclear. V dropped 4 bases and J dropped 5 bases, with 12 bases sitting between them. CDR3 length equals 14 residues. Germline CDR1 reads PRHDT; CDR2 reads FYEKMQ (reference sequence). The CDR3 reads CASSCPPRDQPQHF. CDR3 sequence (DNA): TGTGCCAGCAGCTGCCCCCCTAGGGATCAGCCCCAGCATTTT.

The chain combines TRBV3-1 with TRBJ1-2; D is uncertain. This CDR3 contains 15 residues. Looked up from germline, CDR1 is LGHDT and CDR2 is YNNKEL (reference sequence). Trimming took off 4 bases at V and 4 bases at J, with 16 bases between the two ends. The DNA of the CDR3 is TGTGCCAGCAGCCTCTCCCAAACCCGGGGCTATGGCTACACCTTC. Translating it yields CASSLSQTRGYGYTF.

The J gene is TRBJ2-1, the V gene TRBV7-9; 9 bases are shared with TRBD2. Germline CDR1 is SEHNR and CDR2 is FQNEAQ (reference sequence). This CDR3 has 19 residues. The V segment lost 5 bases and the J segment 7 bases; nucleotides outside the gene matches: 21. The CDR3 is CASSPPSGGSDGSRNEQFF. The CDR3 DNA reads as TGTGCCAGCAGCCCCCCCAGCGGGGGGTCCGATGGGTCAAGGAATGAGCAGTTCTTC. The full variable domain, rest sourced from reference TRBV7-9 and TRBJ2-1, is DTGVSQNPRHKITKRGQNVTFRCDPISEHNRLYWYRQTLGQGPEFLTYFQNEAQLEKSRLLSDRFSAERPKGSFSTLEIQRTEQGDSAMYLCASSPPSGGSDGSRNEQFFGPGTRLTVL.

This clonotype has just a few counts. V usage is TRBV20-1 and J usage is TRBJ1-2; possible D gene TRBD1, 6 bases. Germline V CDR1 and CDR2: DFQATT, SNEGSKA (reference sequence). V lost 0 bases and J 3 bases, leaving 23 bases between the germline ends. The CDR3 is 18 amino acids. The CDR3 reads CSARDSSAGAFRDYGYTF. In nucleotides, the CDR3 is TGCAGTGCTAGAGATTCGTCGGCAGGGGCTTTCCGGGACTATGGCTACACCTTC.

This rearrangement joins TRBV30 to TRBJ2-1; tentative D call: TRBD2 (5 bases). The CDR3 has 13 residues. V was trimmed by 0 bases and J by 5 bases, leaving 8 bases between them. Germline-derived CDR1 and CDR2 are GTSNPN and SVGIG (reference sequence). The chain's CDR3 is CAWSVGLDNEQFF. CDR3 nucleotides: TGTGCCTGGAGTGTCGGACTGGACAATGAGCAGTTCTTC. The entire variable domain, with the rest obtained from reference TRBV30 and TRBJ2-1, is as follows: SQTIHQWPATLVQPVGSPLSLECTVEGTSNPNLYWYRQAAGRGLQLLFYSVGIGQISSEVPQNLSASRPQDRQFILSSKKLLLSDSGFYLCAWSVGLDNEQFFGPGTRLTVL.